This paragraph covers one TCR beta chain sequence. What this receptor recognizes is not known. Base qualities are not recorded, but no much larger clone differs from it by a single base. For CDR1 and CDR2, the germline V gene (reference sequence) lists DFQATT and SNEGSKA. The CDR3 runs 11 amino acids, cysteine and phenylalanine included. Solely the CDR3 DNA is kept, with 33 bases framed from the first base. V sheds 3 bases and J sheds 5 bases, leaving 8 bases between their ends. The data stem from a study of cytomegalovirus exposure and HLA in healthy donors (dated by TCRdb to about 2017). For the study in its entirety: In an earlier analysis of 587 of the donors, 250 to 350 Gb of sequence data and 117 million unique TCR beta sequences from 150 million to 200 million T cells were reported. A later analysis re-analyzed previously published TCR beta repertoires from roughly 600 donors and added high-resolution HLA genotyping to study TCR occurrence patterns. About 280 gigabases of sequencing data and 78 million or so unique TCR sequences were included in an early release covering about 600 HLA-typed donors. In the later analysis, no new phenotypic data were used to find candidate immune exposures; instead, reliance was placed on TCR beta sequences and their occurrence across donors. The study combined high-throughput TCR immunosequencing, statistical association of individual TCRs with disease status, and machine learning to predict cytomegalovirus infection status. The study aimed to test whether cataloging public T cell receptors could reveal signatures of past pathogen exposure. Genome-wide SNP genotypes for about three fifths of the roughly 670 donors were used in a later genetic analysis, which treated that subset as a discovery cohort. Because of strong linkage in the cohort, four to six DR-DQ haplotypes were treated as single units for association and clustering. An earlier analysis of fewer than 750 of the donors used high-throughput TCR beta sequencing to judge whether each TCR beta V gene segment behaved as functional or pseudogenic. The genetic ancestry cluster associated with self-reported Caucasian donors included 81% of the 398 genotyped donors. The study profiled the T cell repertoires of hundreds of subjects by immunosequencing and related them to cytomegalovirus serostatus. Typing coverage varied by locus: roughly 629-640 donors for A, B, C, DRB1 and DQB1; under 550 for DQA1; some 610 for DPA1; approximately 490 for DPB1. Donor age, sex, ethnicity and CMV serostatus were compiled alongside the repertoire data. Among about 400 genotyped donors of the cohort, an average of roughly 230,000 unique TCR beta nucleotide sequences was sequenced per donor, of which about 19% were non-productive. Every repertoire in the discovery cohort had been generated on one and the same sequencing platform. In addition to the first cohort of 500 to 850 subjects, a separate validation cohort of under 150 different subjects was used. Both class I and class II loci were covered by HLA typing, at four-digit resolution. Overall results and qualifications from the work: Sequencing depth was assumed to be roughly uniform across donors in the presence/absence analyses, though that assumption may not hold. The classifier was reported to diagnose cytomegalovirus status with high specificity and sensitivity in both the original and validation cohorts. According to a later analysis, TCR association rates differed among HLA loci, with DRB1 alleles showing the most associated TCRs and HLA-C alleles showing the fewest. Most TCR sequences were seen in very few donors, while some public TCRs were found in many individuals. An earlier analysis of approximately 530 of the donors showed that most TCR beta V segments appeared in productive rearrangements either about 87% or about 30% of the time, which broadly matched IMGT annotations. A further reported finding was that TCR beta sequences accurately predicted the HLA-A and HLA-B alleles for most subjects in the first cohort. A later genetic analysis reported fewer N-insertions in productive TCRs among donors in an Asian-associated ancestry cluster than the roughly 620-donor mean. At a false discovery rate of 0.05, a later analysis linked some 17,000 TCR beta sequences to specific HLA alleles. A cluster of highly shared sequence variants was judged likely to be a technical artifact of the sequencing pipeline. An association between a missense DCLRE1C variant and V-gene and J-gene trimming of TCR beta chains was found in a later genetic analysis and replicated in an independent cohort. Some IMGT-functional V segments, including TRBV6-2 and TRBV6-3, could not be distinguished by the 87-base-pair reads and were therefore excluded. Assigning TCR associations to individual alleles was difficult when HLA alleles, especially DR and DQ, strongly co-occurred. It was suggested by the authors that the approach could potentially be generalized to other disease states and immunological phenotypes. The cohort was sequenced for TCR beta chains only, and without alpha or paired-chain data the features that could be detected were limited. A later analysis reported that several top co-occurrence clusters appeared linked to parvovirus B19, influenza, CMV and Epstein-Barr virus. Linkage disequilibrium might explain the correlated functional status among segregating V segments, but an unknown experimental factor could not be excluded. Because counts were too low, some 17 rarely observed V segments, including chromosome 9 orphons, were left out of the earlier analysis of 587 of the donors. According to a later analysis, most CMV-associated TCR beta chains appeared to be HLA-restricted, and the HLA associations seemed to be driven largely by CMV exposure. In a later analysis, HLA-associated TCR beta chains showed more clonal expansion and lower generation probabilities than non-associated chains that were equally common. A few of the identified cytomegalovirus-associated TCR beta chains were confirmed in vitro to be specific for cytomegalovirus antigens. A total of about 150 TCR beta chains were listed by the study as associated with cytomegalovirus. Immune exposure information for the cohort was limited to CMV serostatus. HLA typing was unavailable for some donors at each locus, so association tests used only the typed subset.

The library relied on the immunoSEQ multiplex PCR assay. The multiplex PCR relied on a mix of 60 forward primers for TCR Vbeta segments and 13 reverse primers for TCR Jbeta segments. Amplification of the CDR3 region of rearranged TCR beta genes was performed with a multiplex PCR assay on genomic DNA. The amplified TCR beta libraries were sequenced on the Illumina HiSeq System as 87-base-pair reads. Concerning the study's data processing: In a later analysis, 70 million to 95 million unique TCR beta chains were counted across the roughly 610 repertoires, and around 11 million of these chains were shared by at least two donors. Raw reads were error-corrected and collapsed into unique sequences with a nearest-neighbor algorithm that merged closely related sequences to remove PCR and sequencing errors. To assign V, D and J gene segments, CDR3 sequences were aligned to IMGT reference sequences. For a sequence to be retained, at least a six-nucleotide match to both a V gene segment and a J gene segment was required. A rearrangement was called productive if the CDR3 had no stop codons and remained in frame with V and J, and every other rearrangement was called non-productive. Following IMGT convention, CDR3 was defined as the stretch from the second conserved V-encoded cysteine to the conserved J-encoded phenylalanine. The earlier analysis of about 530 of the donors excluded any sequence lacking an unambiguous match to a single V gene segment. In an earlier analysis of 587 of the donors, V segments were called functional above 56.7% productive rearrangements and were called segregating when the between-donor standard deviation exceeded 5%. A statistical classification framework was built for diagnosing cytomegalovirus status from the catalog of TCR beta chain sequences. In a later analysis, V and J genes were assigned by comparing TCR nucleotide sequences against IMGT/GENE-DB human TR gene sequences. The TCRdist pipeline was used in a later analysis to assign CDR3 sequences and most-parsimonious VDJ recombination scenarios. A later analysis defined each TCR beta chain by its CDR3 amino acid sequence plus V-gene family, and excluded reads lacking a unique V-gene family. To address suspected cross-contamination and a sequencing artifact, a later analysis removed 592 highly shared, low-generation-probability nucleotide sequences. In a later analysis, a clonal expansion index for each public chain was calculated from normalized within-repertoire ranks of inferred template counts. A later analysis computed generation probabilities with a VDJ recombination model fitted to out-of-frame rearrangements, and checked the results against IGoR. A later analysis scored TCR-TCR, TCR-HLA and TCR-CMV co-occurrence with hypergeometric tests, applying a repertoire-size bias correction to TCR pairs. A later analysis estimated false discovery rates by permuting HLA or CMV assignments 20 times. In a later analysis, co-occurring TCRs were grouped using DBSCAN, and TCRdist sequence similarity was added for clustering within HLA-allele-positive subsets. Co-occurrence clustering excluded repertoires with fewer than 30,000 or more than 120,000 public chains, plus five with anomalous nucleotide sharing. The table comes from immuneACCESS by way of TCRdb, which keeps in-frame sequences with V and J called. Part of the clones is missing from these tables; in studies checked, under half for an unresolved V gene and the rest for unknown reasons. From that table come the V and J calls and clone size; the DNA was used to work out D and trimming. This sample comprises about 180,000 clones, more than 80% of them detected only once. The ten largest make up roughly 4.5% of the sample.

The cohort comprised fewer than 750 healthy bone marrow donors. At the time of sampling, all cohort members were nominally healthy, though unrecorded immune exposures were likely present. The donor was CMV seropositive and belonged to the group of 250 to 300 seropositive cohort members. A peripheral blood sample was provided by each donor, and peripheral blood mononuclear cells were used for TCR beta sequencing. The Qiagen DNeasy Blood Extraction Kit was used to extract genomic DNA from the blood cell samples. The sequence was obtained from a woman younger than 35 in good health and CMV-seropositive. The receptor chain draws on TRBV20-1 and TRBJ2-7, with TRBD2 as a weak D call on 5 bases. Specimen: PBMCs. At the DNA level, the sequence is TGCAGTGCTAGGACTATCCACGAGCAGTACTTC. This is translated as CSARTIHEQYF.